The next 18 T cell receptor beta chains were all read from a single sample in a study of blood T cell repertoires in COVID-19. This table comes from immunoSEQ multiplex PCR, and its TCRdb copy is limited to in-frame clones, with some not included. The profile shows fewer than 200,000 clones, roughly 81% of them singletons. The sequencing sample was made of peripheral blood. These receptors all stem from a woman aged 80 or over with COVID-19, enrolled during active disease.

The chain has TRBV7-2 and TRBJ2-6; D may be TRBD1 (6 bases). The V end lost 3 bases, the J end lost 0 bases, and 18 bases lay between the germline ends. CDR3 length equals 19 residues. Germline V gives CDR1 SGHTA, CDR2 FQGNSA. Here the CDR3 DNA reads TGTGCCAGCAGCTTCCTCCGGGACACTCGCCGCTCTGGGGCCAACGTCCTGACTTTC. Its translation is CASSFLRDTRRSGANVLTF.

The chain couples TRBV7-9 to TRBJ2-3; TRBD2 aligns across 7 bases. The CDR3 covers 16 residues. CDR1 is SEHNR, CDR2 FQNEAQ, per germline (reference sequence). The junction had 6 bases not matched to a gene; V was cut back by 1 base and J by 2 bases. This CDR3 reads CASSLGPAGLTDTQYF. The CDR3 region has the DNA TGTGCCAGCAGCTTAGGTCCAGCGGGGCTCACAGATACGCAGTATTTT.

CDR3 DNA: TGTGCCACCACCTCGCGGGTTCGGGAGACCCAGTACTTC. Encoded protein: CATTSRVRETQYF. The chain combines TRBV24-1 with TRBJ2-5; D is perhaps TRBD2 (5 bases). There are 13 residues in the CDR3. The germline V and J ends were trimmed by 8 bases and 5 bases, with 14 bases remaining between them. Germline V gene data show CDR1 as KGHDR and CDR2 as SFDVKD.

The rearrangement joins TRBV7-2 to TRBJ1-1; tentative D call: TRBD1 (6 bases). Germline assignment: CDR1 SGHTA and CDR2 FQGNSA. The CDR3 covers 15 residues. Trimming removed 2 bases from V and 2 bases from J, with 12 bases in between. For the CDR3, the DNA is TGTGCCAGCAGCTTAATAGGACAGAGTAACACTGAAGCTTTCTTT. Encoded protein: CASSLIGQSNTEAFF.

The chain combines TRBV10-1 with TRBJ1-2; D ambiguous. Germline V gives CDR1 WNHNN, CDR2 SYGVQD (reference sequence). The CDR3 runs to 16 residues. The V end lost 6 bases, the J end lost 0 bases, and 17 bases lay between the germline ends. The CDR3 region has the DNA TGCGCCAGCAGAGCCGAACAGATCCCCCCTAACTATGGCTACACCTTC. This encodes CASRAEQIPPNYGYTF.

The chain carries TRBV4-3 and TRBJ1-4; the D gene is possibly TRBD1 (5 bases). Germline V gene sequence: CDR1 LGHNA, CDR2 YSLEER. The CDR3 sequence is 12 residues long. V lost 6 bases, J lost 6 bases, and 8 bases lay in between. CDR3 protein: CASRGADEKLFF. CDR3 sequence (DNA): TGCGCCAGCAGAGGGGCGGATGAAAAACTGTTTTTT.

V usage is TRBV24-1 and J usage is TRBJ2-3; D remains unclear. CDR1 is KGHDR, CDR2 SFDVKD, per germline. The CDR3 consists of 15 residues. Deletions cut 5 bases from V and 0 bases from J, with 11 bases between. The CDR3, as DNA: TGTGCCACCAGTGCCGTGACACATAGCACAGATACGCAGTATTTT. Translation: CATSAVTHSTDTQYF.

This chain joins TRBV6-5 and TRBJ2-7; 9 bases map to TRBD1. V was clipped by 4 bases and J by 4 bases; unmatched bases: 8. CDR1 is MNHEY, CDR2 SVGAGI, per germline. CDR3 length: 15 residues. CDR3 bases: TGTGCCAGCAGTTCGTTGGGGGACAGGGTGTACGAGCAGTACTTC. Translated: CASSSLGDRVYEQYF.

This clone was counted a single time. This sequence joins TRBV30 and TRBJ2-5; 11 bases fit TRBD2. V was pared by 2 bases and J by 4 bases, with 3 bases of the junction left unmatched. This CDR3 has 14 amino acids. CDR1 and CDR2 from the germline V gene are GTSNPN and SVGIG (reference sequence). The CDR3 spells CAWSPLAGGETQYF. CDR3 DNA sequence: TGTGCCTGGAGTCCTCTAGCGGGAGGAGAGACCCAGTACTTC.

V is TRBV6-5 and J is TRBJ2-3; the match to TRBD1 covers 8 bases. CDR1 and CDR2 (germline): MNHEY, SVGAGI. The CDR3 contains 13 residues. Germline trimming cut 7 bases from V and 1 base from J; bases unmatched to any gene: 1. CDR3 DNA sequence: TGTGCCAGCAAGGGACAGGGCACAGATACGCAGTATTTT. Its protein product is CASKGQGTDTQYF.

The rearrangement links TRBV20-1 to TRBJ1-2; D gene uncertain. The V gene lost 5 bases and the J gene lost 4 bases, with 8 bases spanning the gap. This CDR3 region has 11 residues. Germline CDR1 DFQATT, CDR2 SNEGSKA (reference sequence). CDR3 region: CSAPDFYGYTF. CDR3 bases: TGCAGTGCTCCAGACTTCTATGGCTACACCTTC.

The V call is TRBV19, the J call TRBJ2-3, with 7 bases lining up with TRBD2. Germline V lookup: CDR1 LNHDA, CDR2 SQIVND (reference sequence). V trimming: 7 bases; J trimming: 4 bases; junction bases outside the gene matches: 8. The CDR3 runs 14 residues. CDR3 DNA sequence: TGTGCCAGTAAGCGGGGATCAGATTCAGATACGCAGTATTTT. This gives the protein CASKRGSDSDTQYF. The complete variable domain, with remaining parts taken from reference TRBV19 and TRBJ2-3, reads DGGITQSPKYLFRKEGQNVTLSCEQNLNHDAMYWYRQDPGQGLRLIYYSQIVNDFQKGDIAEGYSVSREKKESFPLTVTSAQKNPTAFYLCASKRGSDSDTQYFGPGTRLTVL.

CDR3 DNA sequence: TGTGCCAGCAGCCAAGAAAGCAGGGCAAAAACTGAAGCTTTCTTT. This codes for CASSQESRAKTEAFF. The chain links TRBV3-1 (or the pseudogene TRBV3-2) to TRBJ1-1; tentative D call: TRBD1 (5 bases). V was shortened by 0 bases and J by 5 bases, with 13 bases between the two germline ends. The CDR3 has 15 amino acids. In germline, CDR1 is LGHDT, CDR2 YNNKEL (reference sequence).

Notes on this clone: Sequence at one end of the junction differs from germline and may be a read error. The genes are TRBV3-1 (or the pseudogene TRBV3-2) and TRBJ1-1; D not certain. This CDR3 region has 11 residues. CDR1 and CDR2 from the germline V gene are LGHDT and YNNKEL (reference sequence). CDR3 coding DNA: TGTGCCAGCAGCCACAGAGCCAGGTCAATCTTT. Amino acids: CASSHRARSIF.

This clone appeared a few times. The J gene is TRBJ2-6, the V gene TRBV7-2; the D is unclear. Germline CDR1 SGHTA, CDR2 FQGNSA. The V end lost 5 bases, the J end lost 0 bases, and 8 bases lay between the germline ends. This CDR3 is 15 amino acids long. Here the CDR3 reads CASSLDSSGANVLTF. For the CDR3, the DNA is TGTGCCAGCAGCCTTGATAGCTCTGGGGCCAACGTCCTGACTTTC.

The chain employs TRBV3-1 (or the pseudogene TRBV3-2) and TRBJ2-1; TRBD2 matches at 12 bases. CDR1 is LGHDT and CDR2 is YNNKEL in the germline V gene (reference sequence). Trimming took 0 bases from V and 8 from J; bases not matched to a gene: 5. The CDR3 sequence is 16 residues long. CDR3 protein: CASSQDRLAGVDEQFF. The CDR3 DNA sequence: TGTGCCAGCAGCCAAGATCGACTAGCGGGAGTCGATGAGCAGTTCTTC.

V gene TRBV2 combines with J gene TRBJ1-6, with 8 bases matching TRBD1. Germline trimming cut 4 bases from V and 7 bases from J; bases unmatched to any gene: 6. The CDR3 consists of 15 residues. Germline V lookup: CDR1 SNHLY, CDR2 FYNNEI. This CDR3 is CASSGQGPGNSPLHF. CDR3 in DNA: TGTGCCAGCAGTGGACAGGGGCCGGGCAATTCACCCCTCCACTTT.

This clone occurred a few times. CDR3: CAWKRGQTEAFF. The CDR3 nucleotides are TGTGCCTGGAAACGGGGTCAGACTGAAGCTTTCTTT. The chain employs TRBV30 and TRBJ1-1; D ambiguous. This CDR3 region has 12 residues. V gave up 4 bases and J gave up 5 bases, with 11 bases separating them. Per the germline V gene, CDR1 is GTSNPN and CDR2 is SVGIG (reference sequence).